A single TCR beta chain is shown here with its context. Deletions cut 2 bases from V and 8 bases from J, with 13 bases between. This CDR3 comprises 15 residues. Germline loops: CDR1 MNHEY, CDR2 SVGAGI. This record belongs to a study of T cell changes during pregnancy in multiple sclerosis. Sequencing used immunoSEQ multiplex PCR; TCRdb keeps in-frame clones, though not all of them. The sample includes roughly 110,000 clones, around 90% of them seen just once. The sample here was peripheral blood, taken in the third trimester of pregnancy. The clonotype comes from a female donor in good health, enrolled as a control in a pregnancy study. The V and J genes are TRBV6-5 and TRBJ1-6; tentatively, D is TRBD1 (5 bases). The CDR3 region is CASSYQGGRDSPLHF. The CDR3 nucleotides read TGTGCCAGCAGTTACCAGGGAGGGAGGGATTCACCCCTCCACTTT.